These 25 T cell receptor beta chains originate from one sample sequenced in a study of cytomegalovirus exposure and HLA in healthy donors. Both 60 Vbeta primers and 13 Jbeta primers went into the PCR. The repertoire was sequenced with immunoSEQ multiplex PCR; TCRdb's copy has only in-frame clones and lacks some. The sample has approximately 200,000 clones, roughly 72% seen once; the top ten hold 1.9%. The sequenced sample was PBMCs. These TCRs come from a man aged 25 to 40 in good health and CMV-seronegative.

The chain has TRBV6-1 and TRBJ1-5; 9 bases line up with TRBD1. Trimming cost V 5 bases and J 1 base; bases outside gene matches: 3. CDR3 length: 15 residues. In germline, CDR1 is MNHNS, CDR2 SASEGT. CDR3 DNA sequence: TGTGCCAGCAGTCTACAGGGGGCGAGCAATCAGCCCCAGCATTTT. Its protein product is CASSLQGASNQPQHF.

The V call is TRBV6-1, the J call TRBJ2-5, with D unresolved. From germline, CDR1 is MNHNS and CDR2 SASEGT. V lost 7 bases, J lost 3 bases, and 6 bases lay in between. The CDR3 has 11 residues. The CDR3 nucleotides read TGTGCCAGCACCGTCGAAGAGACCCAGTACTTC. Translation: CASTVEETQYF.

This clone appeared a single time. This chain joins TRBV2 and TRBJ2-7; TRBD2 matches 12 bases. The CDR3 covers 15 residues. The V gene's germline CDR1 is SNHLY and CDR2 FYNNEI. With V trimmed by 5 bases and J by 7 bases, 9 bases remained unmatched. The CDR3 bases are TGTGCCAGCAGTCCGACTAGCGGGAGAGGGGGGGAGCAGTACTTC. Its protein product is CASSPTSGRGGEQYF.

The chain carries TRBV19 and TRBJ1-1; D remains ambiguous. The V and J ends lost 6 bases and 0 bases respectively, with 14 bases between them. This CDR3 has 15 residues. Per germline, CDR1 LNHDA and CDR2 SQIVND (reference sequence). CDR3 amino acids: CASRPSGGMNTEAFF. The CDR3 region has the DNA TGTGCCAGTAGGCCTTCAGGAGGCATGAACACTGAAGCTTTCTTT.

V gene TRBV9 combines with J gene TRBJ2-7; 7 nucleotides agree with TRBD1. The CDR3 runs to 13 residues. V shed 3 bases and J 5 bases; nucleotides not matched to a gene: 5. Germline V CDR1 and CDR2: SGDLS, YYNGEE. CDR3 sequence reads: CASSANRGHEQYF. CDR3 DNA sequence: TGTGCCAGCAGCGCAAACAGGGGCCACGAGCAGTACTTC.

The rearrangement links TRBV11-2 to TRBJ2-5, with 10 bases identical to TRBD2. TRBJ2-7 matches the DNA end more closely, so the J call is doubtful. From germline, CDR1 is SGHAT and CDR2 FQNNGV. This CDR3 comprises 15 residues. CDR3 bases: TGTGCCAGCAGTTACGGACTAGCGGCCTCCTACGAGCAGTACTTC. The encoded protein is CASSYGLAASYEQYF.

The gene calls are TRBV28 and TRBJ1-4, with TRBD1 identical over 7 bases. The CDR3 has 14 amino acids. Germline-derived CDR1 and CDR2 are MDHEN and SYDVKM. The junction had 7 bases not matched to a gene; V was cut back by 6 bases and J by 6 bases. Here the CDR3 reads CASSSTGVDEKLFF. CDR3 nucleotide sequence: TGTGCCAGCAGCTCAACAGGGGTGGATGAAAAACTGTTTTTT.

The CDR3 DNA is TGTGCCAGCAGCCAACTAGCGGGAGGGCCGGATACGCAGTATTTT. This gives the protein CASSQLAGGPDTQYF. The V call is TRBV11-2, the J call TRBJ2-3; 13 bases map to TRBD2. This CDR3 region has 15 residues. Germline lookup yields CDR1 SGHAT and CDR2 FQNNGV. Unmatched junction bases numbered 5, after V lost 5 bases and J lost 6 bases.

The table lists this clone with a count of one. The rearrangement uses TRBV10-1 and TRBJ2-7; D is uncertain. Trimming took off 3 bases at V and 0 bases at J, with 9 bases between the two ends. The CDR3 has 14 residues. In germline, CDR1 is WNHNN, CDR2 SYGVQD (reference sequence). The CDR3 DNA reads TGCGCCAGCAGTGAAGGCGGCAACTCCTACGAGCAGTACTTC. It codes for CASSEGGNSYEQYF.

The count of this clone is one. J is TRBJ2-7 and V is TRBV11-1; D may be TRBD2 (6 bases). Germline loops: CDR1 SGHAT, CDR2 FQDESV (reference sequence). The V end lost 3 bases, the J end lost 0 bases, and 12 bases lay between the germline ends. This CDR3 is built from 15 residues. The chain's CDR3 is CASSLGLSSSYEQYF. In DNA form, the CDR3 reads TGTGCCAGCAGCTTGGGACTGAGCAGCTCCTACGAGCAGTACTTC.

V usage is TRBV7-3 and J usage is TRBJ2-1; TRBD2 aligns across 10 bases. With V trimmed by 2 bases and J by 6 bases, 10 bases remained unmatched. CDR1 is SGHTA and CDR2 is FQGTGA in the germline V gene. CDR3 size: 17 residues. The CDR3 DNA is TGTGCCAGCAGCTTAGCCCAACTAGCGGGACCCTTCAATGAGCAGTTCTTC. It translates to CASSLAQLAGPFNEQFF.

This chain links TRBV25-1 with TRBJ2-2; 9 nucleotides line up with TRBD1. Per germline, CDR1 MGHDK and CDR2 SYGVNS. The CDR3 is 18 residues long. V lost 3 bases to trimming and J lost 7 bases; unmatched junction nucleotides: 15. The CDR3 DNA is TGTGCCAGCAGTGACCAAAGGAGTGGACAGGGGTGGGGCGGGGAGCTGTTTTTT. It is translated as CASSDQRSGQGWGGELFF. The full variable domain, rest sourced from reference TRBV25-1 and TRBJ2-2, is EADIYQTPRYLVIGTGKKITLECSQTMGHDKMYWYQQDPGMELHLIHYSYGVNSTEKGDLSSESTVSRIRTEHFPLTLESARPSHTSQYLCASSDQRSGQGWGGELFFGEGSRLTVL.

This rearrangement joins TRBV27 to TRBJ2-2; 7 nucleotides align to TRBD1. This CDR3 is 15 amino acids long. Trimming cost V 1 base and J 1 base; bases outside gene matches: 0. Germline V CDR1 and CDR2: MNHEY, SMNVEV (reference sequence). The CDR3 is CASSLWDRNTGELFF. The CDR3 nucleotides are TGTGCCAGCAGTTTATGGGACAGGAACACCGGGGAGCTGTTTTTT.

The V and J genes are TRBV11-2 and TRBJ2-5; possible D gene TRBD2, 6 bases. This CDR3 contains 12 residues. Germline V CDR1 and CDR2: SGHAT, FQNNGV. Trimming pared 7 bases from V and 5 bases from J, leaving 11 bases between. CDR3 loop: CASTGGVETQYF. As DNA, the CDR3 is TGTGCCAGCACCGGAGGGGTTGAGACCCAGTACTTC.

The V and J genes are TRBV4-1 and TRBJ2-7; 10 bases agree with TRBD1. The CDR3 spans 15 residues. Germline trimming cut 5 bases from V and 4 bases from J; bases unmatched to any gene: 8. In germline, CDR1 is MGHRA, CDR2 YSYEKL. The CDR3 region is CASSYTGTGDYEQYF. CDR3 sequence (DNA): TGCGCCAGCAGCTATACCGGGACAGGGGATTACGAGCAGTACTTC.

The CDR3 DNA reads TGTGCCAGCAGCTTGCGCCTAGCGGGAGAGACCCAGTACTTC. Translating gives CASSLRLAGETQYF. This chain joins TRBV5-4 and TRBJ2-5; TRBD2 aligns across 8 bases. Germline V lookup: CDR1 SGHNT, CDR2 YYREEE (reference sequence). This CDR3 is built from 14 residues. The junction had 3 bases not matched to a gene; V was cut back by 1 base and J by 4 bases.

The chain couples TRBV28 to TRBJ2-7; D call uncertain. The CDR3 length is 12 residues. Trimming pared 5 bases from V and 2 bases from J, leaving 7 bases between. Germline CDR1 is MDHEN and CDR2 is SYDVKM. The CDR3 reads CASSAQTYEQYF. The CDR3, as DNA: TGTGCCAGCAGTGCACAGACCTACGAGCAGTACTTC.

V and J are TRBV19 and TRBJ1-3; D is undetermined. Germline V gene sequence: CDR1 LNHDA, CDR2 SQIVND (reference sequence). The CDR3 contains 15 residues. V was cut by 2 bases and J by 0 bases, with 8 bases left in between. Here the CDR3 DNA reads TGTGCCAGTAGTATAAATACAGTCTCTGGAAACACCATATATTTT. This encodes CASSINTVSGNTIYF.

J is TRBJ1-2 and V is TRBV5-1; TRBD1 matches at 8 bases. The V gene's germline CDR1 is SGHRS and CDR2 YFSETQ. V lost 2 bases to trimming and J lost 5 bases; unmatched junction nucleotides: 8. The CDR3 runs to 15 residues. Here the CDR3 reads CASSLGQGGGYGYTF. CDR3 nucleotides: TGCGCCAGCAGCTTAGGACAGGGAGGAGGGTATGGCTACACCTTC.

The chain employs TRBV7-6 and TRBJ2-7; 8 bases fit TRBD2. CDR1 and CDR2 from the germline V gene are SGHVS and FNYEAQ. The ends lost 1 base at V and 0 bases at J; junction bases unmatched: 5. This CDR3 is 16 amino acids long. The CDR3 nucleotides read TGTGCCAGCAGCTTAGGGCTAGCGGGCCTCTCCTACGAGCAGTACTTC. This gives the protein CASSLGLAGLSYEQYF.

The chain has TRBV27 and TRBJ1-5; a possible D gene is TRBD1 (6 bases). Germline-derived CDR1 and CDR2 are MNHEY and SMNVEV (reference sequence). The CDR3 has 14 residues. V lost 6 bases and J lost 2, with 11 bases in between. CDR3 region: CASRFAGGNQPQHF. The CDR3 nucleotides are TGTGCCAGCAGGTTTGCAGGGGGCAATCAGCCCCAGCATTTT.

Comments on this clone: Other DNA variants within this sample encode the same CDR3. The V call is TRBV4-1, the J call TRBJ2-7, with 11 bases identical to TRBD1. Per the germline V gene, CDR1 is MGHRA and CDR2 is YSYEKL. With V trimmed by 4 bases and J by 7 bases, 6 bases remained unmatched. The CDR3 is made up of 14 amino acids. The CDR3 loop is CASSLGQGAREQYF. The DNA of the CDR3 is TGCGCCAGCAGCCTCGGACAGGGGGCGCGGGAGCAGTACTTC.

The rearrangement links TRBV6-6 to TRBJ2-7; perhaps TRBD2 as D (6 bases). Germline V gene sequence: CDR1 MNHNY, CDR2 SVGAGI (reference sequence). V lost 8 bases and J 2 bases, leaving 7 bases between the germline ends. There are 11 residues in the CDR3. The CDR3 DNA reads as TGTGCCAGCGGCGGGGCCTACGAGCAGTACTTC. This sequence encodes CASGGAYEQYF.

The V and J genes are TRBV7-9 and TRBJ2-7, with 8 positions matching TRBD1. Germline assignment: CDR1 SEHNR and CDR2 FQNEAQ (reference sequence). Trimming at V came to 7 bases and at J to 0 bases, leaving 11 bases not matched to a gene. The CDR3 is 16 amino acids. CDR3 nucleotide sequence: TGTGCCAGCACCTTCCTGGGACAGGAAAGCTCCTACGAGCAGTACTTC. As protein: CASTFLGQESSYEQYF.

CDR3 in amino acids: CASSVSRSGNTIYF. The CDR3 nucleotides read TGTGCCAGCTCCGTTTCGCGTTCTGGAAACACCATATATTTT. The rearrangement uses TRBV14 and TRBJ1-3, with D unclear. The CDR3 spans 14 residues. The germline CDR1 and CDR2 sequences are SGHDN and FVKESK. Trimming removed 8 bases from V and 1 base from J, with 12 bases in between.